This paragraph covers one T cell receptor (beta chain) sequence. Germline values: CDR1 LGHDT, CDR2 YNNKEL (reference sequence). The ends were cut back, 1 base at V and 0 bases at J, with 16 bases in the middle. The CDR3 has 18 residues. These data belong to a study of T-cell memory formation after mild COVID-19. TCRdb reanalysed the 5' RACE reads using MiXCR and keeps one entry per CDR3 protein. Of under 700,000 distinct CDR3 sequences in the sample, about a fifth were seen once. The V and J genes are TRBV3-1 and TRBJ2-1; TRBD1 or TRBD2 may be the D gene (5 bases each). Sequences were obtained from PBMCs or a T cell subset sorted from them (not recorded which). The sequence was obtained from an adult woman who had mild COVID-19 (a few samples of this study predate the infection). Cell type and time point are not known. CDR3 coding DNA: TGTGCCAGCAGCCAAGGCTCCCGGGGCATACGCTCCTACAATGAGCAGTTCTTC. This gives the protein CASSQGSRGIRSYNEQFF.